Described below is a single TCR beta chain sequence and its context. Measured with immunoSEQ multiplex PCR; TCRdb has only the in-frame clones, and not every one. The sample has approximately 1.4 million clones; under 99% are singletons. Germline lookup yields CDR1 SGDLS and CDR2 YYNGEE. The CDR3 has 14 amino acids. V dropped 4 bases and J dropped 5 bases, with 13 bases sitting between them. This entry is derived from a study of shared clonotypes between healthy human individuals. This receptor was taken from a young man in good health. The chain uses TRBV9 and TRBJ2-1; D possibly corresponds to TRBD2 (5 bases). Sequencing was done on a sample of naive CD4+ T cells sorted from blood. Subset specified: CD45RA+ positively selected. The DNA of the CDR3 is TGTGCCAGCAGCCCCGTTGGAGGAGACAATGAGCAGTTCTTC. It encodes CASSPVGGDNEQFF.